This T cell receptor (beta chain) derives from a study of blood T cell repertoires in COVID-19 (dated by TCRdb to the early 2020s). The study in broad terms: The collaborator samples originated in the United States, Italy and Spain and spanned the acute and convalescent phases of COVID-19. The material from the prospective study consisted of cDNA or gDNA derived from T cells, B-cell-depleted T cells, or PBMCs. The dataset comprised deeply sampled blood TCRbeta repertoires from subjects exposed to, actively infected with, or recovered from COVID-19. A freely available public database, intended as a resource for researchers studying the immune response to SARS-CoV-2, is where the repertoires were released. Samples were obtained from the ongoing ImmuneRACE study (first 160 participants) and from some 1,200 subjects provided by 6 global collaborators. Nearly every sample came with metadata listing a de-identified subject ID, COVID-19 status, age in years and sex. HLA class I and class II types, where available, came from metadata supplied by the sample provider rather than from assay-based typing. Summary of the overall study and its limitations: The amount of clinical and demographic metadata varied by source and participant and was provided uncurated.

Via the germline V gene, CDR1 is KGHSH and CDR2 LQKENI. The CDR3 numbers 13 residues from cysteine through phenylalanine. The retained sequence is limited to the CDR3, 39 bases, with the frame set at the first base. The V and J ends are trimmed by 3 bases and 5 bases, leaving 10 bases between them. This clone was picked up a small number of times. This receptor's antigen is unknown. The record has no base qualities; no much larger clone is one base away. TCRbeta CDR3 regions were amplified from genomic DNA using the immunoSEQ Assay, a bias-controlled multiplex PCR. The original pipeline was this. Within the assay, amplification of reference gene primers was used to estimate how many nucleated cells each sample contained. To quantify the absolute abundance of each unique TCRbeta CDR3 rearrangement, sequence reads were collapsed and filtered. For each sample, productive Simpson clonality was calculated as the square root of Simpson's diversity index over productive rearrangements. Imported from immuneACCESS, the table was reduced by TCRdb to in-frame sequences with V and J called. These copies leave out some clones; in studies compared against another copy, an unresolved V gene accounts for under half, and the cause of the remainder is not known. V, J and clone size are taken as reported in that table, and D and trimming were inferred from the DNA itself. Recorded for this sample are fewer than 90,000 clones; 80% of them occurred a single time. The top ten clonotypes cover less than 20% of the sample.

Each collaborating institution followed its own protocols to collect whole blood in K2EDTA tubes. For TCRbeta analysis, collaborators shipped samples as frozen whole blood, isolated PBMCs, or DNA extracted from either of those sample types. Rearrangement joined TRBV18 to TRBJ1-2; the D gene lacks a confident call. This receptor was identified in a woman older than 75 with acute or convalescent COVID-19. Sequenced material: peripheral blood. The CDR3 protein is CASSPPEEYGYTF. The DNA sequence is TGTGCCAGCTCACCCCCTGAGGAGTATGGCTACACCTTC.